A single sample is the source of the 22 T cell receptor beta chains below, sequenced in a study of T cells in Graves' hyperthyroidism and ophthalmopathy. RNA transcripts served as the template for amplifying TCR beta CDR3 regions. Primed by the HTBI set, a first-round RT-PCR was run on the TCR CDR3. TCRdb called the multiplex PCR reads again in MiXCR, with one record for every CDR3 protein. This table holds some 580,000 distinct CDR3 sequences, roughly 15% found once. Sequencing used blood. Receptors were obtained from a woman aged 40-49 years with Graves' ophthalmopathy.

This clonotype was seen only a few times. This sequence joins TRBV20-1 and TRBJ2-1, with 11 bases fitting TRBD2. The CDR3 spans 15 residues. Per germline, CDR1 DFQATT and CDR2 SNEGSKA (reference sequence). V dropped 3 bases and J dropped 10; count of bases not matched to a gene: 11. The CDR3 loop is CSARVRASGGKEQFF. For the CDR3, the DNA is TGCAGTGCTAGGGTCAGGGCTAGCGGGGGGAAGGAGCAGTTCTTC.

This clonotype was recorded many times. The chain employs TRBV20-1 and TRBJ1-2; a possible D gene is TRBD1 (6 bases). V gave up 7 bases and J gave up 10 bases, with 16 bases separating them. CDR3 size: 11 residues. Germline V lookup: CDR1 DFQATT, CDR2 SNEGSKA (reference sequence). The CDR3 nucleotides are TGCAGTGACTCGACGGGGGCGGACTACACCTTC. Residues: CSDSTGADYTF.

The sample holds many counts of this clonotype. The chain couples TRBV6-1 to TRBJ2-1; 9 bases align to TRBD1. There are 19 residues in the CDR3. Germline V gene lookup returns CDR1 MNHNS and CDR2 SASEGT. After removal of 5 bases from V and 3 bases from J, the junction contained 17 bases not matched to a gene. CDR3 bases: TGTGCCAGCAGTCGAGTCTCGCTTGCAGGACAGGGGATCTACAATGAGCAGTTCTTC. Encoded protein: CASSRVSLAGQGIYNEQFF.

This clonotype was counted at least ten times. The chain has TRBV18 and TRBJ2-7, with unresolved D. The germline CDR1 and CDR2 sequences are KGHSH and LQKENI. The V and J ends lost 1 base and 1 base respectively, with 8 bases between them. CDR3 length equals 14 residues. DNA of the CDR3: TGTGCCAGCTCACCACAGGACGCGTCCTACGAGCAGTACTTC. Its protein is CASSPQDASYEQYF.

This clonotype was found many times. This chain connects TRBV20-1 to TRBJ2-5, with D unresolved. V lost 1 base, J lost 5 bases, and 8 bases lay in between. CDR3 length equals 12 residues. Germline CDR1 reads DFQATT; CDR2 reads SNEGSKA (reference sequence). CDR3 region: CSARVSSETQYF. CDR3 coding DNA: TGCAGTGCTAGAGTAAGCTCGGAGACCCAGTACTTC.

This clonotype has a handful of counts. This chain joins TRBV9 and TRBJ2-3, with unresolved D. Looked up from germline, CDR1 is SGDLS and CDR2 is YYNGEE. Trimming took 1 base from V and 1 from J, leaving 7 bases between them. CDR3 size: 14 residues. The CDR3 sequence: CASSVIAGTDTQYF. CDR3 nucleotides: TGTGCCAGCAGCGTAATAGCAGGCACAGATACGCAGTATTTT.

There are many counts of this clonotype. The chain carries TRBV28 and TRBJ2-7; D perhaps matches TRBD2 (5 bases). V gave up 1 base and J gave up 4 bases, with 8 bases separating them. The CDR3 extends over 13 amino acids. Germline loops: CDR1 MDHEN, CDR2 SYDVKM. CDR3 sequence (DNA): TGTGCCAGCAGTTTATTAACGGGGTACGAGCAGTACTTC. Amino acid sequence: CASSLLTGYEQYF.

The J gene is TRBJ2-1, the V gene TRBV28, with 13 bases fitting TRBD2. Germline CDR1 and CDR2: MDHEN and SYDVKM. Trimming took 4 bases from V and 8 from J; bases not matched to a gene: 5. The CDR3 totals 15 residues. The CDR3 coding sequence is TGTGCCAGCAGTTCCGGGACTAGCGGGACGGATGAGCAGTTCTTC. It codes for CASSSGTSGTDEQFF.

V and J are TRBV6-6 and TRBJ2-5; D possibly matches TRBD1 or TRBD2 (6 bases each). Germline V gene sequence: CDR1 MNHNY, CDR2 SVGAGI (reference sequence). The CDR3 length is 15 residues. The ends were cut back, 0 bases at V and 1 base at J, with 9 bases in the middle. CDR3 nucleotide sequence: TGTGCCAGCAGTTACTCGGGGGGCCTCCAAGAGACCCAGTACTTC. It codes for CASSYSGGLQETQYF.

This clonotype was detected a few times. The chain joins TRBV6-5 to TRBJ2-5; 10 nucleotides match TRBD2. Germline CDR1 and CDR2: MNHEY and SVGAGI. The CDR3 runs to 16 residues. V trimming: 0 bases; J trimming: 2 bases; junction bases outside the gene matches: 3. Here the CDR3 reads CASSYSASGGQETQYF. The CDR3 coding sequence is TGTGCCAGCAGTTACTCGGCTAGCGGGGGACAAGAGACCCAGTACTTC.

This clonotype was seen more than once but under ten times. The rearrangement joins TRBV18 to TRBJ2-3, with 11 nucleotides matching TRBD2. This CDR3 has 15 residues. Per germline, CDR1 KGHSH and CDR2 LQKENI. Losses at the gene ends were 8 bases for V and 3 bases for J; bases not matched to a gene: 7. CDR3 sequence: CASQATSGATDTQYF. In DNA form, the CDR3 reads TGTGCCAGCCAAGCGACTAGCGGGGCTACAGATACGCAGTATTTT.

This clonotype appeared a few times. DNA of the CDR3: TGTGCCACCAGCAGCGGGACAGCTATAAATGAAAAACTGTTTTTT. As protein: CATSSGTAINEKLFF. V gene TRBV15 combines with J gene TRBJ1-4, with TRBD1 identical over 7 bases. This CDR3 has 15 amino acids. Trimming took 3 bases from V and 5 from J; bases not matched to a gene: 6. Germline V gives CDR1 LNHNV, CDR2 YYDKDF (reference sequence).

This clonotype was recorded a few times. The rearrangement links TRBV6-1 to TRBJ2-1; the match to TRBD1 covers 9 bases. V gave up 6 bases and J gave up 10 bases; unmatched junction bases: 7. The germline V gene encodes CDR1 MNHNS and CDR2 SASEGT. The CDR3 is made up of 13 amino acids. CDR3 residues: CASSPGQGWEQFF. The CDR3 nucleotides read TGTGCCAGCAGCCCGGGACAGGGATGGGAGCAGTTCTTC.

Concerning this clonotype itself: A junction end diverges from the germline sequence, so it may reflect a read error. The rearrangement uses TRBV2 and TRBJ2-7; 9 nucleotides line up with TRBD2. The length of the CDR3 is 16 residues. Germline-derived CDR1 and CDR2 are SNHLY and FYNNEI. DNA of the CDR3: TGTGCCAGCAGCGAAGGGCTAGCGGGGAAAGGGAACGAGCAGTACTTC. As protein: CASSEGLAGKGNEQYF.

This clonotype occurred many times. The chain joins TRBV12-3 or TRBV12-4 to TRBJ1-5; no firm D call. This CDR3 comprises 15 residues. Trimming took 6 bases from V and 5 from J, leaving 17 bases between them. The CDR3 nucleotides are TGTGCCAGCAGAAAGAGCGGTCGTATAGATCAGCCCCAGCATTTT. The encoded protein is CASRKSGRIDQPQHF.

This clonotype came up a few times. V usage is TRBV12-3 or TRBV12-4 and J usage is TRBJ1-3, with 7 positions matching TRBD1. CDR3 length equals 15 residues. V was pared by 5 bases and J by 4 bases, with 8 bases of the junction left unmatched. The CDR3 DNA is TGTGCCAGCAGTCGTATGACAGGGACCGGAAACACCATATATTTT. This sequence encodes CASSRMTGTGNTIYF.

This clonotype was counted a few times. The rearrangement joins TRBV7-6 to TRBJ2-3; 11 nucleotides match TRBD1. The CDR3 totals 17 residues. The ends lost 5 bases at V and 6 bases at J; junction bases unmatched: 13. From germline, CDR1 is SGHVS and CDR2 FNYEAQ. The CDR3 protein is CASSPGTGGTQADTQYF. DNA for the CDR3: TGTGCCAGCAGCCCGGGGACAGGGGGGACCCAAGCGGATACGCAGTATTTT.

This clonotype has more than one count but fewer than ten. The chain is built from TRBV28 and TRBJ1-5; 8 nucleotides line up with TRBD1. Trimming cost V 5 bases and J 8 bases; bases outside gene matches: 5. Germline CDR1 is MDHEN and CDR2 is SYDVKM. The CDR3 is 13 amino acids. The CDR3 region is CASSMDRDKPQHF. CDR3 nucleotides: TGTGCCAGCAGTATGGACAGGGACAAGCCCCAGCATTTT.

This rearrangement joins TRBV10-3 to TRBJ2-1; 14 bases are a match to TRBD2. The CDR3 sequence is 17 residues long. V shed 0 bases and J 9 bases; nucleotides not matched to a gene: 7. Looked up from germline, CDR1 is ENHRY and CDR2 is SYGVKD. The CDR3 here is CAISESTRLAGGSEQFF. CDR3 DNA: TGTGCCATCAGTGAGTCGACTCGACTAGCGGGAGGGAGTGAGCAGTTCTTC.

This clonotype was seen repeatedly, ten times or more. This chain links TRBV7-6 with TRBJ2-3, with a possible D match to TRBD1 (6 bases). Trimming left V 1 base short and J 5 bases short, with 13 bases between. This CDR3 is built from 15 residues. Germline CDR1 reads SGHVS; CDR2 reads FNYEAQ. The CDR3 loop is CASSLEWGRGDTQYF. In DNA, the CDR3 is TGTGCCAGCAGCTTAGAGTGGGGGCGAGGAGATACGCAGTATTTT.

Many counts were recorded for this clonotype. The J gene is TRBJ1-5, the V gene TRBV2; D not certain. Looked up from germline, CDR1 is SNHLY and CDR2 is FYNNEI. V was shortened by 7 bases and J by 2 bases, with 18 bases between the two germline ends. The CDR3 extends over 16 amino acids. The CDR3 is CASTFSSHGGNQPQHF. The CDR3 bases are TGTGCCAGCACTTTTAGCTCTCATGGAGGCAATCAGCCCCAGCATTTT.

Only a few counts were recorded for this clonotype. This chain uses TRBV6-2 or TRBV6-3 with TRBJ2-1; perhaps TRBD1 as D (6 bases). Germline CDR1 reads MNHEY; CDR2 reads SVGEGT. The CDR3 contains 13 residues. V gave up 3 bases and J gave up 10 bases, with 13 bases separating them. The CDR3 DNA is TGTGCCAGCAGTTATCACTGGACAGCCGAGCAGTTCTTC. This codes for CASSYHWTAEQFF.